This TCR beta chain was sequenced during a study of OX40 agonist ivuxolimab in advanced cancers. Study-level background: Of the participants, about 40% had some prior anti-PD-1, anti-PD-L1 or anti-CTLA-4 therapy, which was allowed. Partial responses occurred in Three dose-escalation patients, one with hepatocellular carcinoma and two with cutaneous melanoma.

The method was immunoSEQ multiplex PCR; TCRdb's version includes in-frame clones alone and lacks a portion of them. Counted here are around 90,000 clones, about 91% occurring once; the ten biggest clones make up 2.3%. There are 13 residues in the CDR3. Germline V gene data show CDR1 as SGHDN and CDR2 as FVKESK. Trimming pared 6 bases from V and 6 bases from J, leaving 13 bases between. The chain couples TRBV14 to TRBJ2-3; D not resolved. The specimen was CD4+ or CD8+ T cells sorted from blood, collected in a trial of the OX40 agonist ivuxolimab. This receptor was obtained from an adult with an advanced solid tumor such as melanoma, head and neck, liver or kidney cancer. DNA of the CDR3: TGTGCCAGCAGGATGAACCTGGGCGATACGCAGTATTTT. Translation gives CASRMNLGDTQYF.